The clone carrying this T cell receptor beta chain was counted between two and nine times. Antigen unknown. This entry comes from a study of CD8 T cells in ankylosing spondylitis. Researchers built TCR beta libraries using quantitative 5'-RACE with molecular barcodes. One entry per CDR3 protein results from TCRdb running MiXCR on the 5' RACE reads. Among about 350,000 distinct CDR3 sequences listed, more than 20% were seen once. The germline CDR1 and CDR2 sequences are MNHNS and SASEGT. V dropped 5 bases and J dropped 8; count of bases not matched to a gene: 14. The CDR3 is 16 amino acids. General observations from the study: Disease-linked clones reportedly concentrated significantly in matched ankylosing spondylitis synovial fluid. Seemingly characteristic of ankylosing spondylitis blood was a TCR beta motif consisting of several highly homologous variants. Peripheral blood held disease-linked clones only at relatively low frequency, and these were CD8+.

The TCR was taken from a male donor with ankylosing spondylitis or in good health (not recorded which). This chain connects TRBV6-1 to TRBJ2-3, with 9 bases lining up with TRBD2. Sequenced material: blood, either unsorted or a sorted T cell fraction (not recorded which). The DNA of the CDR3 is TGTGCCAGCAGTCCCTTATCCGCGGGGGGGCCTCTTACGCAGTATTTT. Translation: CASSPLSAGGPLTQYF.